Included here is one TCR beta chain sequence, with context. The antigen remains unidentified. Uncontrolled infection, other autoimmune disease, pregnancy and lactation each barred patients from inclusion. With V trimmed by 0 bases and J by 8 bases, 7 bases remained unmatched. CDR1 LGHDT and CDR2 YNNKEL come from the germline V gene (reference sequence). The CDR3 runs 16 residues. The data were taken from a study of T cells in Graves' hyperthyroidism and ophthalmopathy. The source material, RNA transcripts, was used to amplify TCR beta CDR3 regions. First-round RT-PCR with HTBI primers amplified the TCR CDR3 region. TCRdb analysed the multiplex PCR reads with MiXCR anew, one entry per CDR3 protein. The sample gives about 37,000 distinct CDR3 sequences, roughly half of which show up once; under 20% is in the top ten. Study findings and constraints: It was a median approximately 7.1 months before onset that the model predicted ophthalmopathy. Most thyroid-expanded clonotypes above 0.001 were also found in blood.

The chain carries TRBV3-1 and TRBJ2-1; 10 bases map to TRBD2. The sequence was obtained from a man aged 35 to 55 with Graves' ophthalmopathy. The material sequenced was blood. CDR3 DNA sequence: TGTGCCAGCAGCCAAGAAGCGAGCGGGAGGGTCGATGAGCAGTTCTTC. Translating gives CASSQEASGRVDEQFF.